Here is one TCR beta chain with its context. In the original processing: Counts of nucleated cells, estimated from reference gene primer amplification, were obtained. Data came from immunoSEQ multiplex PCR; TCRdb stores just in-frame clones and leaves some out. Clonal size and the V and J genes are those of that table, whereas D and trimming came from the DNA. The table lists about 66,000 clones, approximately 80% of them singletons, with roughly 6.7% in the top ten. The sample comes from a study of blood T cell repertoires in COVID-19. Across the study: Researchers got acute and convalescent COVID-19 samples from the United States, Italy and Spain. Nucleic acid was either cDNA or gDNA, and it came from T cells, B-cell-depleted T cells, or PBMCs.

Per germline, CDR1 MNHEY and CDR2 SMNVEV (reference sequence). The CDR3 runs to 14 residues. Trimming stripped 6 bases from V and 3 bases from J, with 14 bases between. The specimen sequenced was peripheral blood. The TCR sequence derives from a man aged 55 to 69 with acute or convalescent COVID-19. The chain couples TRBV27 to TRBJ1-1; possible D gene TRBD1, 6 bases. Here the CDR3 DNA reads TGTGCCAGCAGACCAAATGGGGGCCACACTGAAGCTTTCTTT. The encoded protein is CASRPNGGHTEAFF.